The rows below give T cell receptor beta chains drawn from one sample of a study of T cell responses to AZD1222 COVID-19 vaccine. The protocol was immunoSEQ multiplex PCR, while the TCRdb copy is restricted to in-frame clones and leaves out a portion. The sample lists some 110,000 clones; almost 90% were seen once. This material consisted of peripheral blood, taken on day 0 of AZD1222 vaccination. The receptors were gathered from an adult in good health. CDR3s include the opening cysteine and the closing phenylalanine or tryptophan. The D gene is left open where the match is weak. Size is stated for part of the rows, as once, few or many counts, or as a class when the clone is expanded.

V gene,D gene,J gene,clone size,CDR3 DNA,CDR3 protein
TRBV7-9,-,TRBJ1-5,-,TGTGCCAGCAGCTTAGGGGGAAGGCAGCCCCAGCATTTT,CASSLGGRQPQHF
TRBV6-5,-,TRBJ2-7,-,TGTGCCAGCAGCCGCGGACAGTCCTACGAGCAGTACTTC,CASSRGQSYEQYF
TRBV5-6,-,TRBJ1-1,-,TGTGCCAGCAGCTTGGGAGTAGGCAGACAAGCTTTCTTT,CASSLGVGRQAFF
TRBV6-2/TRBV6-3,TRBD2,TRBJ2-7,-,TGTGCCAGCAGTTACACCGAGCTAGCGGGCGACGAGCAGTACTTC,CASSYTELAGDEQYF
TRBV11-2,-,TRBJ2-1,-,TGTGCCAGCAGCTTAGGGGGGGCGGGAGAGGCCTCCTACAATGAGCAGTTCTTC,CASSLGGAGEASYNEQFF
TRBV19,-,TRBJ2-1,-,TGTGCCAGTAGTATCGAGGGGGTAAACAATGAGCAGTTCTTC,CASSIEGVNNEQFF
TRBV4-2,TRBD2,TRBJ2-1,-,TGTGCCAGCAGCCAAACCGGGACTAGCGGGATAAATGAGCAGTTCTTC,CASSQTGTSGINEQFF
TRBV10-3,-,TRBJ2-3,once,TGTGCCATCAGTCTCCGTGGGGACACAGATACGCAGTATTTT,CAISLRGDTDTQYF
TRBV19,TRBD1,TRBJ1-1,-,TGTGCCAGTAGCAGGACAGGGGGCAACACTGAAGCTTTCTTT,CASSRTGGNTEAFF
TRBV27,-,TRBJ1-2,-,TGTGCCAGCAGTTCTGGGTTGAGTCCCGGGGGCTACACCTTC,CASSSGLSPGGYTF
TRBV19,TRBD1,TRBJ1-2,-,TGTGCCAGTAGTACGTTATCAGGGGGCTATGGCTACACCTTC,CASSTLSGGYGYTF
TRBV9,-,TRBJ1-1,-,TGTGCCAGCAGCGTAGGAGGGTACGGAACTGAAGCTTTCTTT,CASSVGGYGTEAFF
TRBV27,TRBD1,TRBJ1-6,-,TGTGCCAGCAGTCCCGGGACAGATCGAAATTCACCCCTCCACTTT,CASSPGTDRNSPLHF
TRBV5-1,TRBD1,TRBJ1-2,few,TGCGCCAGCAGCCCGGGACAGCCGGGTAGCGGTGGCTACACCTTC,CASSPGQPGSGGYTF
TRBV9,-,TRBJ2-7,-,TGTGCCAGCAGCGTCCTGCTAGCGGAGCAGTACTTC,CASSVLLAEQYF
TRBV5-5,-,TRBJ2-3,-,TGTGCCAGCAGCTCGGGCGTCTACATGGCAGATACGCAGTATTTT,CASSSGVYMADTQYF
TRBV25-1,-,TRBJ2-7,-,TGTGCCAGCAGTGGTCCGGGCGAGCAGTACTTC,CASSGPGEQYF
TRBV20-1,TRBD1,TRBJ1-5,once,TGCAGTGCTAGTACCGGGACAGGGCACAAGCCCCAGCATTTT,CSASTGTGHKPQHF
TRBV5-1,-,TRBJ2-2,-,TGCGCCAGCAGCTTATCGGAGAGGGGAGGCACCGGGGAGCTGTTTTTT,CASSLSERGGTGELFF
TRBV5-4,TRBD2,TRBJ2-3,-,TGTGCCAGCAGCCTGCGGACTAGCGGGAGGGCCGATACGCAGTATTTT,CASSLRTSGRADTQYF
TRBV9,-,TRBJ1-1,-,TGTGCCAGCAGCGTTCAGGTCAGCACTGAAGCTTTCTTT,CASSVQVSTEAFF
TRBV4-3,TRBD2,TRBJ2-7,-,TGCGCCAGCAGCCAGGGCGTTAGCGGGAGGACCTCCTACGAGCAGTACTTC,CASSQGVSGRTSYEQYF
TRBV29-1,-,TRBJ2-3,-,TGCAGCGTTGTCGTAGATACGCAGTATTTT,CSVVVDTQYF
TRBV14,-,TRBJ2-2,-,TGTGCCAGCAGCCAAGATCGGGGGCAGCCCACCGGGGAGCTGTTTTTT,CASSQDRGQPTGELFF
TRBV21-1,-,TRBJ1-4,-,TGTGCCAGCAGCAAAGTCCAACAGGGCGTAAAGGATTATGAAAAACTGTTTTTT,CASSKVQQGVKDYEKLFF
TRBV5-1,-,TRBJ1-5,-,TGCGCCAGCAGCCCCAGACAGGCTAGCAATCAGCCCCAGCATTTT,CASSPRQASNQPQHF
TRBV7-2,-,TRBJ1-5,-,TGTGCCAGCAGCTCCCCGGACATAAGCTATGGGCCCCAGCATTTT,CASSSPDISYGPQHF
TRBV3-1/TRBV3-2,-,TRBJ1-1,-,TGTGCCAGCAGCCCGGACGGGTTAAGTGAAGCTTTCTTT,CASSPDGLSEAFF
TRBV7-3,TRBD2,TRBJ2-1,-,TGTGCCAGCAGCCTAATGGCTAGCGGGAGTGGTTACAATGAGCAGTTCTTC,CASSLMASGSGYNEQFF
TRBV5-4,TRBD2,TRBJ2-5,-,TGTGCCAGCAGCCCGGCGGGCGCGGGAGGGTATGGAGAGACCCAGTACTTC,CASSPAGAGGYGETQYF
TRBV6-2/TRBV6-3,TRBD1,TRBJ2-7,-,TGTGCCAGCAGTTACGAAGACAGGGGTCCCTACGAGCAGTACTTC,CASSYEDRGPYEQYF
TRBV4-2,TRBD1,TRBJ1-1,-,TGTGCCAGCAGCCAAGACGACAGGGGCCTGAACACTGAAGCTTTCTTT,CASSQDDRGLNTEAFF
TRBV27,-,TRBJ2-4,-,TGTGCCAGCAGTTTGGGGGGTCCCCAGTGGAACATTCAGTACTTC,CASSLGGPQWNIQYF
TRBV5-1,-,TRBJ2-1,once,TGCGCCAGCAGCTTGGTGGGGGATTCGGAGAATGAGCAGTTCTTC,CASSLVGDSENEQFF
TRBV14,-,TRBJ1-1,once,TGTGCCAGCAGCCGCTTATGGGCAGGCGGACAAGCTTTCTTT,CASSRLWAGGQAFF
TRBV29-1,-,TRBJ1-2,-,TGCAGCGTTTGGGACTCCGGGAGGGGCTACACCTTC,CSVWDSGRGYTF
TRBV5-1,TRBD1,TRBJ2-3,-,TGCGCCAGCAGCCCGACAGGGTCTAGCACAGATACGCAGTATTTT,CASSPTGSSTDTQYF
TRBV18,TRBD1,TRBJ1-1,-,TGTGCCAGCTCCCCGGGACAGGGGCCCAACACTGAAGCTTTCTTT,CASSPGQGPNTEAFF
TRBV29-1,-,TRBJ2-2,-,TGCAGCGTTGGTGAAGGGGGTACCACCGGGGAGCTGTTTTTT,CSVGEGGTTGELFF
TRBV6-5,TRBD1,TRBJ2-7,few,TGTGCCAGCAGTTACCTGACAGGGGGCGTCGACGAGCAGTACTTC,CASSYLTGGVDEQYF